Each of the 9 T cell receptor beta chains below was sequenced from the same sample in a study of shared clonotypes between healthy human individuals. Measured with immunoSEQ multiplex PCR; TCRdb has only the in-frame clones, and not every one. The sample lists fewer than 3 million clones, 92% seen once, with 0.37% in the top ten. Sequencing used naive CD4+ T cells from PBMCs. The subset denotes: CD45RA+ positively selected. All receptors derive from a man younger than 30 in good health. Some clones in this sample may be carry-over from other donors' samples.

J is TRBJ1-1 and V is TRBV18; weak D call: TRBD1 (5 bases). The CDR3 runs to 15 residues. The germline V gene has CDR1 KGHSH and CDR2 LQKENI. V was shortened by 4 bases and J by 2 bases, with 14 bases between the two germline ends. The CDR3 protein is CASSLGVGPNTEAFF. CDR3 bases: TGTGCCAGCTCACTTGGCGTGGGGCCCAACACTGAAGCTTTCTTT.

This chain links TRBV6-1 with TRBJ2-7, with TRBD2 identical over 11 bases. Germline assignment: CDR1 MNHNS and CDR2 SASEGT. V was pared by 8 bases and J by 6 bases, with 9 bases of the junction left unmatched. This CDR3 is 14 amino acids long. CDR3 protein: CASVSDSGGGEQYF. CDR3 nucleotide sequence: TGTGCCAGCGTTTCGGATAGCGGGGGGGGCGAGCAGTACTTC.

The gene calls are TRBV5-1 and TRBJ2-5; D perhaps matches TRBD1 (5 bases). The CDR3 consists of 13 residues. Trimming took 6 bases from V and 5 from J, leaving 14 bases between them. Looked up from germline, CDR1 is SGHRS and CDR2 is YFSETQ. This chain's CDR3 is CASNSRVGETQYF. The DNA of the CDR3 is TGCGCCAGCAACTCCAGGGTGGGGGAGACCCAGTACTTC.

The chain is built from TRBV4-1 and TRBJ2-7, with 11 bases aligning to TRBD2. Trimming took 2 bases from V and 4 from J; bases not matched to a gene: 4. This CDR3 is 15 amino acids long. Germline CDR1 and CDR2: MGHRA and YSYEKL. DNA of the CDR3: TGCGCCAGCAGCCAACCCCCTAGCGGGAGGTACGAGCAGTACTTC. It codes for CASSQPPSGRYEQYF.

This clone has just one count. The chain is built from TRBV7-6 and TRBJ1-2, with 10 nucleotides matching TRBD1. The V and J ends lost 3 bases and 7 bases, in that order; junction bases with no gene match: 8. There are 15 residues in the CDR3. The germline gives CDR1 SGHVS, CDR2 FNYEAQ. The CDR3 loop reads CASSFGGTGAGGYTF. The DNA for the CDR3 is TGTGCCAGCAGCTTTGGTGGGACAGGGGCCGGTGGCTACACCTTC.

The chain recombines TRBV28 with TRBJ2-7, with 8 nucleotides matching TRBD2. This CDR3 spans 15 amino acids. V shed 6 bases and J 2 bases; nucleotides not matched to a gene: 9. Germline V gives CDR1 MDHEN, CDR2 SYDVKM. The CDR3 reads CASSSEGAGAYEQYF. DNA for the CDR3: TGTGCCAGCAGCTCGGAAGGAGCGGGAGCCTACGAGCAGTACTTC.

The gene calls are TRBV6-5 and TRBJ1-2, with 9 bases lining up with TRBD1. The trim removed 6 bases at V and 7 bases at J, leaving 9 bases unmatched. Germline V CDR1 and CDR2: MNHEY, SVGAGI. The CDR3 is 14 residues long. The chain's CDR3 is CASSIGTGRTGYTF. CDR3 in DNA: TGTGCCAGCAGCATAGGGACAGGGAGGACTGGCTACACCTTC.

This clone appeared a single time. V usage is TRBV19 and J usage is TRBJ2-1; possibly TRBD2 for D (5 bases). Per germline, CDR1 LNHDA and CDR2 SQIVND (reference sequence). The CDR3 totals 12 residues. V was trimmed by 1 base and J by 8 bases, leaving 6 bases between them. The DNA for the CDR3 is TGTGCCAGTAGTATAGTAGCGTATGAGCAGTTCTTC. Its translation: CASSIVAYEQFF.

V and J are TRBV5-6 and TRBJ2-6, with TRBD1 matching 10 bases. The V and J ends lost 5 bases and 11 bases, in that order; junction bases with no gene match: 10. The V gene's germline CDR1 is SGHDT and CDR2 YYEEEE. This CDR3 region has 15 residues. The CDR3 spells CASRQSGTGVDVLTF. CDR3 nucleotide sequence: TGTGCCAGCAGGCAATCCGGGACAGGGGTCGACGTCCTGACTTTC.